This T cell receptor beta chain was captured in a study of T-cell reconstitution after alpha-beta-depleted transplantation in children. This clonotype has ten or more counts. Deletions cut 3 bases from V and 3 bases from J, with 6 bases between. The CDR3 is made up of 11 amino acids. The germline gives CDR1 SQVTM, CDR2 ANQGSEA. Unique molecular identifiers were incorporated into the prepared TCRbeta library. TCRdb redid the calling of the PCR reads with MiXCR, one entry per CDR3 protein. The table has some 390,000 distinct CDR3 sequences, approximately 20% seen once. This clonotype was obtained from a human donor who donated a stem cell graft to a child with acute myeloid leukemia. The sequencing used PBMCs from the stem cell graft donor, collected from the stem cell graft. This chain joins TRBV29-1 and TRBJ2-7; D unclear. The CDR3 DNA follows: TGCAGCGTTGAGGTGGGCTACGAGCAGTACTTC. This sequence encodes CSVEVGYEQYF.